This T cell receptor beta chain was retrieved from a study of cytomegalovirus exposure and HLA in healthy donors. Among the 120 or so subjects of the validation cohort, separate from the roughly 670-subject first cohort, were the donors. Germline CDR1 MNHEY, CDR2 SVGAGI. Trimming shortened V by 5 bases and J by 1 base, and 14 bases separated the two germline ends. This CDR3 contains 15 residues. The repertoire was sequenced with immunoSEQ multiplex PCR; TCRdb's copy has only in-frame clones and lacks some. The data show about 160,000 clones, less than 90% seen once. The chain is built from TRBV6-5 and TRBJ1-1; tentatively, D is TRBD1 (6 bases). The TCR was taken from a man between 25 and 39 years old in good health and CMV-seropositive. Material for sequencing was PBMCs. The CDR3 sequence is CASSRDTIPNTEAFF. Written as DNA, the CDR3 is TGTGCCAGCAGTAGGGACACGATACCGAACACTGAAGCTTTCTTT.